Listed here are 13 T cell receptor beta chains from one sample, sequenced in a study of CD8+ T cells in alopecia areata. It was cDNA, reverse transcribed from extracted RNA, that served as the sequencing template. Assay used: immunoSEQ multiplex PCR; TCRdb lists only in-frame clones, some missing. Of 95,000 to 150,000 clones listed, around 48% are singletons. The sample consisted of NKG2D-low CD8+ T cells sorted from blood. These TCRs come from a human donor with alopecia areata.

The J gene is TRBJ1-2, the V gene TRBV28; D is undetermined. The germline CDR1 and CDR2 sequences are MDHEN and SYDVKM. The CDR3 has 11 amino acids. V gave up 1 base and J gave up 9 bases, with 6 bases separating them. CDR3 DNA: TGTGCCAGCAGTTTATTTGGGAGCTACACCTTC. Residues: CASSLFGSYTF.

The J gene is TRBJ2-2, the V gene TRBV4-3, with TRBD2 as a possible D gene (5 bases). The CDR3 runs 17 residues. Deletions cut 0 bases from V and 4 bases from J, with 15 bases between. CDR1 and CDR2 (germline): LGHNA, YSLEER. CDR3 in DNA: TGCGCCAGCAGCCAAGACGAGCGCCCTGGGAGCACCGGGGAGCTGTTTTTT. Encoded protein: CASSQDERPGSTGELFF.

The CDR3 reads CASSQDGEVISTDTQYF. In DNA form, the CDR3 reads TGCGCCAGCAGCCAAGATGGGGAGGTCATAAGCACAGATACGCAGTATTTT. The rearrangement links TRBV4-1 to TRBJ2-3, with D tentatively TRBD2 (6 bases). V dropped 0 bases and J dropped 0 bases, with 13 bases sitting between them. The CDR3 has 17 residues. CDR1 and CDR2 from the germline V gene are MGHRA and YSYEKL.

The J gene is TRBJ2-5, the V gene TRBV10-3; D tentatively fits TRBD1 or TRBD2 (5 bases each). The CDR3 contains 14 residues. V dropped 4 bases and J dropped 0 bases, with 9 bases sitting between them. CDR1 and CDR2 (germline): ENHRY, SYGVKD. The CDR3, as DNA: TGTGCCATCAGTGGATTGGGGGACCAAGAGACCCAGTACTTC. Translated: CAISGLGDQETQYF.

The chain links TRBV6-5 to TRBJ2-6; D not resolved. This CDR3 has 16 residues. Germline-derived CDR1 and CDR2 are MNHEY and SVGAGI. Trimming removed 0 bases at V and 1 base at J, with 7 bases between. CDR3 in amino acids: CASSYSDQSGANVLTF. CDR3 coding DNA: TGTGCCAGCAGTTACTCAGATCAGTCTGGGGCCAACGTCCTGACTTTC.

The rearrangement uses TRBV5-6 and TRBJ1-2, with 7 bases matching TRBD1. CDR1 is SGHDT, CDR2 YYEEEE, per germline. J was trimmed by 4 bases and V by 4 bases; bases with no gene match: 7. The CDR3 is 14 amino acids. CDR3 coding DNA: TGTGCCAGCAGCACGGACAGGATTGCCTATGGCTACACCTTC. Residues: CASSTDRIAYGYTF.

The rearrangement links TRBV28 to TRBJ1-4; perhaps TRBD1 as D (6 bases). Trimming took off 5 bases at V and 10 bases at J, with 11 bases between the two ends. CDR1 and CDR2 (germline): MDHEN, SYDVKM. The CDR3 covers 12 residues. The CDR3 sequence: CASSLVGGKLFF. The CDR3 bases are TGTGCCAGCAGTCTGGTAGGGGGAAAACTGTTTTTT. The full variable domain, completed using reference TRBV28 and TRBJ1-4, is DVKVTQSSRYLVKRTGEKVFLECVQDMDHENMFWYRQDPGLGLRLIYFSYDVKMKEKGDIPEGYSVSREKKERFSLILESASTNQTSMYLCASSLVGGKLFFGSGTQLSVL.

Ten or more counts support this clone. The V and J genes are TRBV4-2 and TRBJ2-3, with 11 bases matching TRBD2. Germline V gives CDR1 LGHNA, CDR2 YNFKEQ. The CDR3 is 17 amino acids. J lost 4 bases, V lost 0 bases, and 6 bases had no gene match. DNA for the CDR3: TGTGCCAGCAGCCAAGATTTAGCGGGGGGGCCCCCAGATACGCAGTATTTT. Its translation: CASSQDLAGGPPDTQYF.

This rearrangement joins TRBV7-2 to TRBJ2-7; D is possibly TRBD1 or TRBD2 (6 bases each). The CDR3 extends over 13 amino acids. V was shortened by 5 bases and J by 0 bases, with 8 bases between the two germline ends. Per germline, CDR1 SGHTA and CDR2 FQGNSA. This chain's CDR3 is CASSAGHSYEQYF. In nucleotides, the CDR3 is TGTGCCAGCAGCGCGGGACACTCCTACGAGCAGTACTTC.

CDR3: CASSSYAGELFF. CDR3 coding DNA: TGTGCCAGCAGTTCTTATGCCGGGGAGCTGTTTTTT. The V gene is TRBV27, the J gene TRBJ2-2; D not certain. Germline loops: CDR1 MNHEY, CDR2 SMNVEV (reference sequence). This CDR3 comprises 12 residues. Trimming removed 4 bases from V and 6 bases from J, with 6 bases in between.

The chain employs TRBV29-1 and TRBJ1-1; weak D call: TRBD1 (5 bases). Per germline, CDR1 SQVTM and CDR2 ANQGSEA. This CDR3 is built from 12 residues. The V and J ends lost 1 base and 6 bases respectively, with 9 bases between them. In nucleotides, the CDR3 is TGCAGCGTTGAAGCCGAGGGGCCTGAAGCTTTCTTT. Encoded protein: CSVEAEGPEAFF.

This clone was picked up a small number of times. The chain couples TRBV7-2 to TRBJ2-5, with D maybe TRBD2 (7 bases). With 3 bases removed from V and 2 bases from J, the gap between germline ends came to 10 bases. Germline V gives CDR1 SGHTA, CDR2 FQGNSA. CDR3 length: 14 amino acids. The CDR3 DNA sequence: TGTGCCAGCAGCTTCGGGGGGCCACAAGAGACCCAGTACTTC. It encodes CASSFGGPQETQYF. The variable domain in full, with the rest retrieved from reference TRBV7-2 and TRBJ2-5, is GAGVSQSPSNKVTEKGKDVELRCDPISGHTALYWYRQSLGQGLEFLIYFQGNSAPDKSGLPSDRFSAERTGGSVSTLTIQRTQQEDSAVYLCASSFGGPQETQYFGPGTRLLVL.

This CDR3 reads CASSFGGGETQYF. DNA for the CDR3: TGTGCCAGCAGTTTTGGGGGTGGGGAGACCCAGTACTTC. The rearrangement links TRBV27 to TRBJ2-5, with D possibly being TRBD1 or TRBD2 (5 bases each). Germline V gene sequence: CDR1 MNHEY, CDR2 SMNVEV (reference sequence). The CDR3 consists of 13 residues. V lost 3 bases to trimming and J lost 5 bases, with 10 bases between them.